The 20 T cell receptor beta chains below were found in one sample sequenced in a study of blood T cell repertoires in COVID-19. TCRdb's copy holds only in-frame clones and misses some; the assay was immunoSEQ multiplex PCR. This table holds about 250,000 clones, about nine tenths found once. Specimen: PBMCs or T cells enriched from blood (not recorded which). Receptor source: a man aged 18 to 29 who had recovered from COVID-19.

The chain employs TRBV3-1 (or the pseudogene TRBV3-2) and TRBJ2-5; the D is unclear. V shed 4 bases and J shed 4 bases, with 7 bases lying between them. There are 12 residues in the CDR3. Germline loops: CDR1 LGHDT, CDR2 YNNKEL (reference sequence). Here the CDR3 DNA reads TGTGCCAGCAGCCGTCACGGAGAGACCCAGTACTTC. Amino acids: CASSRHGETQYF.

This rearrangement joins TRBV5-1 to TRBJ2-3; D is uncertain. This CDR3 is built from 15 residues. Trimming left V 5 bases short and J 2 bases short, with 15 bases between. Germline V gene data show CDR1 as SGHRS and CDR2 as YFSETQ. The CDR3 spells CASSRRPTPTDTQYF. CDR3 coding DNA: TGCGCCAGCAGTCGGAGACCTACCCCCACAGATACGCAGTATTTT.

V usage is TRBV28 and J usage is TRBJ1-2, with 10 bases identical to TRBD1. Trimming took 4 bases from V and 8 from J; bases not matched to a gene: 10. This CDR3 is built from 15 residues. From germline, CDR1 is MDHEN and CDR2 SYDVKM. CDR3: CASSYPGQGPGGYTF. The DNA of the CDR3 is TGTGCCAGCAGTTACCCGGGACAGGGGCCGGGAGGCTACACCTTC.

V usage is TRBV3-1 (or the pseudogene TRBV3-2) and J usage is TRBJ1-2; unclear D gene. CDR1 is LGHDT and CDR2 is YNNKEL in the germline V gene (reference sequence). CDR3 size: 15 residues. V was trimmed by 4 bases and J by 4 bases, leaving 16 bases between them. The CDR3 DNA sequence: TGTGCCAGCAGCCCCCATGGCTGGCGGATCTATGGCTACACCTTC. Translation gives CASSPHGWRIYGYTF.

The chain couples TRBV4-1 to TRBJ1-3; D call uncertain. The CDR3 extends over 12 amino acids. Trimming cost V 2 bases and J 4 bases, with 3 bases left between them. Germline lookup yields CDR1 MGHRA and CDR2 YSYEKL. For the CDR3, the DNA is TGCGCCAGCAGCCAAAGCGGAAACACCATATATTTT. Encoded protein: CASSQSGNTIYF.

This clone was observed a few times. The rearrangement uses TRBV7-2 and TRBJ1-5; no clear D. The V gene's germline CDR1 is SGHTA and CDR2 FQGNSA. The V end was cut by 4 bases, the J end by 6 bases, with 13 bases between. The length of the CDR3 is 14 residues. The CDR3 region is CASSSLLGSQPQHF. In nucleotides, the CDR3 is TGTGCCAGCAGCTCGTTACTAGGGAGTCAGCCCCAGCATTTT.

This chain connects TRBV5-1 to TRBJ2-2, with D tentatively TRBD1 (5 bases). Per germline, CDR1 SGHRS and CDR2 YFSETQ. CDR3 size: 14 residues. V shed 4 bases and J shed 1 base, with 8 bases lying between them. The CDR3 is CASSVGQNTGELFF. In DNA form, the CDR3 reads TGCGCCAGCAGCGTCGGACAGAACACCGGGGAGCTGTTTTTT.

The chain recombines TRBV18 with TRBJ1-1; 10 nucleotides line up with TRBD1. The J segment lost 11 bases and the V segment lost 4 bases, leaving 1 base of the junction unmatched. Germline lookup yields CDR1 KGHSH and CDR2 LQKENI. The CDR3 runs to 11 residues. The CDR3 region has the DNA TGTGCCAGCTCACGACAGGGGGCGGCTTTCTTT. Translation: CASSRQGAAFF.

This clone was picked up one time. CDR3 DNA sequence: TGTGCCAGGAGGCCCCAGCATTTT. It translates to CARRPQHF. This chain links TRBV11-2 with TRBJ1-5; D gene uncertain. Germline V gene sequence: CDR1 SGHAT, CDR2 FQNNGV. The ends were cut back, 9 bases at V and 9 bases at J, with 3 bases in the middle. CDR3 length: 8 residues. The whole variable domain, filled in from reference TRBV11-2 and TRBJ1-5, reads EAGVAQSPRYKIIEKRQSVAFWCNPISGHATLYWYQQILGQGPKLLIQFQNNGVVDDSQLPKDRFSAERLKGVDSTLKIQPAKLEDSAVYLCARRPQHFGDGTRLSIL.

CDR3 protein: CASSAQGTGGYGYTF. DNA for the CDR3: TGTGCCAGCAGCGCCCAAGGGACAGGGGGCTATGGCTACACCTTC. This sequence joins TRBV9 and TRBJ1-2, with 11 nucleotides matching TRBD1. Germline V gene lookup returns CDR1 SGDLS and CDR2 YYNGEE. This CDR3 region has 15 residues. With 3 bases clipped from V and 4 bases from J, the junction kept 5 bases outside the gene matches.

V gene TRBV30 combines with J gene TRBJ2-2; 7 bases map to TRBD1. Germline lookup yields CDR1 GTSNPN and CDR2 SVGIG (reference sequence). J lost 1 base, V lost 6 bases, and 5 bases had no gene match. This CDR3 spans 14 amino acids. CDR3 region: CACPGQMNTGELFF. The CDR3 DNA is TGTGCCTGCCCGGGACAGATGAACACCGGGGAGCTGTTTTTT.

This chain links TRBV7-8 with TRBJ2-4; 8 bases are a match to TRBD2. The CDR3 is made up of 16 amino acids. Germline assignment: CDR1 SGHVS and CDR2 FQNEAQ. Trimming cost V 3 bases and J 5 bases; bases outside gene matches: 9. The DNA of the CDR3 is TGTGCCAGCAGCTTTAATCGGGGGGGCTCCCAAAACATTCAGTACTTC. Encoded protein: CASSFNRGGSQNIQYF.

The J gene is TRBJ2-7, the V gene TRBV5-1; the match to TRBD2 covers 11 bases. Germline V CDR1 and CDR2: SGHRS, YFSETQ. V dropped 4 bases and J dropped 0; count of bases not matched to a gene: 3. This CDR3 has 15 amino acids. Written as DNA, the CDR3 is TGCGCCAGCAGCATAGCGGGAGGGCTCTCCTACGAGCAGTACTTC. Amino acid sequence: CASSIAGGLSYEQYF.

The rearrangement links TRBV14 to TRBJ2-1; D is possibly TRBD2 (6 bases). The CDR3 is 17 residues long. V was cut by 0 bases and J by 4 bases, with 16 bases left in between. The germline V gene has CDR1 SGHDN and CDR2 FVKESK. In nucleotides, the CDR3 is TGTGCCAGCAGCCAAGATTCGGGCGGGAACCTTTACAATGAGCAGTTCTTC. Translating it yields CASSQDSGGNLYNEQFF.

This clone occurred once. The chain is built from TRBV5-1 and TRBJ2-3; 8 bases match TRBD1. Germline loops: CDR1 SGHRS, CDR2 YFSETQ. The trim removed 3 bases at V and 5 bases at J, leaving 5 bases unmatched. The CDR3 sequence is 14 residues long. The CDR3 loop is CASSWATGEDTQYF. DNA for the CDR3: TGCGCCAGCAGCTGGGCGACAGGGGAAGATACGCAGTATTTT. Together with reference TRBV5-1 and TRBJ2-3, the CDR3 gives the full variable domain: KAGVTQTPRYLIKTRGQQVTLSCSPISGHRSVSWYQQTPGQGLQFLFEYFSETQRNKGNFPGRFSGRQFSNSRSEMNVSTLELGDSALYLCASSWATGEDTQYFGPGTRLTVL.

Here the CDR3 reads CASSLISGLNNEQFF. The CDR3 bases are TGTGCCAGCAGCTTGATTAGCGGGTTGAACAATGAGCAGTTCTTC. The rearrangement links TRBV5-6 to TRBJ2-1, with 7 nucleotides matching TRBD2. The V and J ends lost 1 base and 5 bases, in that order; junction bases with no gene match: 6. The CDR3 length is 15 residues. Per the germline V gene, CDR1 is SGHDT and CDR2 is YYEEEE.

The chain has TRBV5-4 and TRBJ2-3, with D maybe TRBD1 (6 bases). CDR1 is SGHNT, CDR2 YYREEE, per germline (reference sequence). The CDR3 totals 14 residues. Trimming took off 10 bases at V and 8 bases at J, with 23 bases between the two ends. CDR3 residues: CAGGDGPKARTQYF. In DNA form, the CDR3 reads TGTGCCGGGGGCGACGGCCCCAAAGCGCGTACGCAGTATTTT.

This sequence joins TRBV6-5 and TRBJ2-1; unclear D gene. The CDR3 sequence is 15 residues long. The V gene lost 5 bases and the J gene lost 6 bases, with 17 bases spanning the gap. CDR1 and CDR2 (germline): MNHEY, SVGAGI. The CDR3 protein is CASSIDGHGANEQFF. CDR3 sequence (DNA): TGTGCCAGCAGTATCGACGGCCACGGAGCCAATGAGCAGTTCTTC.

The rearrangement links TRBV6-2 or TRBV6-3 to TRBJ2-3; no clear D. The V end was cut by 4 bases, the J end by 0 bases, with 2 bases between. Germline CDR1 and CDR2: MNHEY and SVGEGT. This CDR3 is 12 amino acids long. The CDR3 region is CASSLSTDTQYF. In nucleotides, the CDR3 is TGTGCCAGCAGTTTAAGCACAGATACGCAGTATTTT.

This clone came up a few times. V is TRBV27 and J is TRBJ1-2, with TRBD1 as a possible D gene (6 bases). Germline V CDR1 and CDR2: MNHEY, SMNVEV (reference sequence). Trimming left V 8 bases short and J 5 bases short, with 18 bases between. CDR3 length: 14 amino acids. The CDR3 DNA reads as TGTGCCAGCGGTGGACCCCGGGACATGTATGGCTACACCTTC. This translates into CASGGPRDMYGYTF.